This T cell receptor (beta chain) was recorded in a study of long-term antiretroviral therapy in people with HIV. This clone showed up just once. Survey level was the resolution at which the v3.0 immunoSEQ assay ran. TCRdb's copy holds only in-frame clones and misses some; the assay was immunoSEQ multiplex PCR. The data show 20,000 to 25,000 clones, with 85% to 95% seen just once and about 7.3% held by the top ten. Specimen: unsorted PBMCs, collected 4.4 years after starting antiretroviral therapy. The receptor comes from a woman aged 50 to 60 with HIV.

CDR3 DNA sequence: TGTGCCAGCAGGACCCTAAGGCAGGGAGGAGCTGAAGCTTTCTTT. Its protein product is CASRTLRQGGAEAFF. The rearrangement links TRBV2 to TRBJ1-1; D is perhaps TRBD1 (5 bases). The germline CDR1 and CDR2 sequences are SNHLY and FYNNEI. The CDR3 runs 15 residues. With 6 bases removed from V and 6 bases from J, the gap between germline ends came to 20 bases.